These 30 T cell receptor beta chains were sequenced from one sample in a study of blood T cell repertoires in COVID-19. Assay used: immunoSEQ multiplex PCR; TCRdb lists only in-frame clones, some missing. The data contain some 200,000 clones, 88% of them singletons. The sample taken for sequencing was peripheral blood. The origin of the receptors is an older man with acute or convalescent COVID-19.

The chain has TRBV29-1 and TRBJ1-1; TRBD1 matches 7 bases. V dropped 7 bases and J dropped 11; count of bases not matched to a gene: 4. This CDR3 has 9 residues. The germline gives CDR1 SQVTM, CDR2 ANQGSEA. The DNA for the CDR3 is TGCAGCGACCGGACAGGCGCTTTCTTT. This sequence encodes CSDRTGAFF.

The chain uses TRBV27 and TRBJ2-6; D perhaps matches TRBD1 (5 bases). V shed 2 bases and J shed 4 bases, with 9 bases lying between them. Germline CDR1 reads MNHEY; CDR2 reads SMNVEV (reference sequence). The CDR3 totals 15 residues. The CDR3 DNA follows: TGTGCCAGCAGTTTAGCAGGGTCCGGGGCCAACGTCCTGACTTTC. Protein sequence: CASSLAGSGANVLTF.

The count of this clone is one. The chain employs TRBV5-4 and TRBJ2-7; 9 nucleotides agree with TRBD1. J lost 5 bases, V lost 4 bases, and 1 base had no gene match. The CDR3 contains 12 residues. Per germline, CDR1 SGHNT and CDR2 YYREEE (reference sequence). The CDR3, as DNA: TGTGCCAGCAGCCGGACAGGGGACGAGCAGTACTTC. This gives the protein CASSRTGDEQYF.

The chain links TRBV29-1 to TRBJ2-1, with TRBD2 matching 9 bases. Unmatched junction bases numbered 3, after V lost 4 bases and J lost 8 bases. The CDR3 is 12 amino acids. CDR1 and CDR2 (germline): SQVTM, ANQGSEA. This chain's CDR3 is CSVGLAGDEQFF. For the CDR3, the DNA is TGCAGCGTTGGTTTAGCGGGAGATGAGCAGTTCTTC.

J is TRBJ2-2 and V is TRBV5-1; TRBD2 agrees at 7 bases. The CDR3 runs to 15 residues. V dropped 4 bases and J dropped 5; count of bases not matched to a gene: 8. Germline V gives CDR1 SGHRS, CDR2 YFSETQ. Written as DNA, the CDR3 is TGCGCCAGCAGCGCGGCGGGAGAAGGGACCGGGGAGCTGTTTTTT. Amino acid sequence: CASSAAGEGTGELFF.

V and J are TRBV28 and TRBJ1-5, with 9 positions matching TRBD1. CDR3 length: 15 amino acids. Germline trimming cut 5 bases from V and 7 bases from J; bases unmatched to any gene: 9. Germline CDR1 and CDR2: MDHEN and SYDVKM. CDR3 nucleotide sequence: TGTGCCAGCAGTCCCCAGGGACAGGGTTTCCAGCCCCAGCATTTT. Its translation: CASSPQGQGFQPQHF.

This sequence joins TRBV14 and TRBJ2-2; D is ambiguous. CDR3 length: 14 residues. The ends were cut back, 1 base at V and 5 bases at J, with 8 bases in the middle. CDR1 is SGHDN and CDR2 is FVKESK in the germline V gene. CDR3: CASSQGLETGELFF. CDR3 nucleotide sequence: TGTGCCAGCAGCCAAGGTTTGGAGACCGGGGAGCTGTTTTTT.

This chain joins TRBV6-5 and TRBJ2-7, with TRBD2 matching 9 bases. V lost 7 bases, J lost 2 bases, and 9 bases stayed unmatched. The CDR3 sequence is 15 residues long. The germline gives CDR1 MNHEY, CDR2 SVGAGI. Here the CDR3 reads CASTPTSGQTYEQYF. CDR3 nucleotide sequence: TGTGCCAGCACCCCAACTAGCGGGCAAACCTACGAGCAGTACTTC.

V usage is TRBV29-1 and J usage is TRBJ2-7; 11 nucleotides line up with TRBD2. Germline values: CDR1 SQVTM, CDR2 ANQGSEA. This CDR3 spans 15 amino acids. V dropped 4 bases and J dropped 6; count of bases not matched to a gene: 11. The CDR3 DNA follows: TGCAGCGTTGGGGACCGACTAGCGGGGTTCTTCGAGCAGTACTTC. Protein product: CSVGDRLAGFFEQYF.

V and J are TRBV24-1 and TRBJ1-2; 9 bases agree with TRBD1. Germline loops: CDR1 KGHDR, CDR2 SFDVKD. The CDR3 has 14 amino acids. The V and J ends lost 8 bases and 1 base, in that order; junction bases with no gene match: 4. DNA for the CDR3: TGTGCCACCACTCGGACAGGGGATAACTATGGCTACACCTTC. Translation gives CATTRTGDNYGYTF.

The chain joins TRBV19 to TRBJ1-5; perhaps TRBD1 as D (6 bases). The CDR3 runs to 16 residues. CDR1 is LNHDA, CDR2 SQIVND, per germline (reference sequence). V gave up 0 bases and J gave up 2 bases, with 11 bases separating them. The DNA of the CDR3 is TGTGCCAGTAGTATAGAAGTGGGGGCTGGCAATCAGCCCCAGCATTTT. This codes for CASSIEVGAGNQPQHF.

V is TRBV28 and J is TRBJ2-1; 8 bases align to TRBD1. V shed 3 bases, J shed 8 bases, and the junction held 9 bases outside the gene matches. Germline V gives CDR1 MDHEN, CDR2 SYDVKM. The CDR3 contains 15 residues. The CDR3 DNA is TGTGCCAGCAGTTTTTCCGGGACAGGCATGGATGAGCAGTTCTTC. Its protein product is CASSFSGTGMDEQFF.

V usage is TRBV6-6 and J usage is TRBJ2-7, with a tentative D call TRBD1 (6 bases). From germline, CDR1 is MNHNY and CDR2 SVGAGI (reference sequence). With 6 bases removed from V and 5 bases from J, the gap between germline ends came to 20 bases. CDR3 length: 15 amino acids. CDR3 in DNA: TGTGCCAGCAGCTTGGACAGCCGCGGGCCTCACGAGCAGTACTTC. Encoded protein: CASSLDSRGPHEQYF.

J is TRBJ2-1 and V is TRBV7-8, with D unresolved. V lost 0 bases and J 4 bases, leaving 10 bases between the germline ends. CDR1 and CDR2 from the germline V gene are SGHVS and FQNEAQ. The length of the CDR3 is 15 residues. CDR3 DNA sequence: TGTGCCAGCAGCTTAGCTCAGGAAACTTACAATGAGCAGTTCTTC. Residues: CASSLAQETYNEQFF.

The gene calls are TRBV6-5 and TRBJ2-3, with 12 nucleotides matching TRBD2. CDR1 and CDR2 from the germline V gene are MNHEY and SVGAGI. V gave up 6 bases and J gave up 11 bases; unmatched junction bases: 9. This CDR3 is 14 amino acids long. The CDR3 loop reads CASRPSGRAGEQYF. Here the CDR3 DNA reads TGTGCCAGCAGGCCTAGCGGGAGGGCCGGAGAGCAGTATTTT.

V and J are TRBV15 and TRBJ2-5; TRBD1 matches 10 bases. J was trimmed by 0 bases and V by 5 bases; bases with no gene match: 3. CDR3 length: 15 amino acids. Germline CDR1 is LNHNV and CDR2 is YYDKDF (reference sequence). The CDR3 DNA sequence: TGTGCCACCAGCCAGGACAGGGGGTACCAAGAGACCCAGTACTTC. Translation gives CATSQDRGYQETQYF.

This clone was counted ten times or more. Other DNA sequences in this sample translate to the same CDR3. The CDR3 loop is CAISESGGNSNQPQHF. The DNA for the CDR3 is TGTGCCATCAGTGAGTCGGGAGGGAATAGCAATCAGCCCCAGCATTTT. This chain uses TRBV10-3 with TRBJ1-5, with unresolved D. Germline V lookup: CDR1 ENHRY, CDR2 SYGVKD. The CDR3 extends over 16 amino acids. Trimming pared 0 bases from V and 0 bases from J, leaving 9 bases between.

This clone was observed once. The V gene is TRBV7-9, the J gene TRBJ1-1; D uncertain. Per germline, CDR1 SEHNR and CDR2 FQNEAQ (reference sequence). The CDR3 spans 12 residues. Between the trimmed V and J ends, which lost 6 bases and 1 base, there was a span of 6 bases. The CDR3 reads CASRSGNTEAFF. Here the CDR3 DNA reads TGTGCCAGCAGGTCAGGGAACACTGAAGCTTTCTTT.

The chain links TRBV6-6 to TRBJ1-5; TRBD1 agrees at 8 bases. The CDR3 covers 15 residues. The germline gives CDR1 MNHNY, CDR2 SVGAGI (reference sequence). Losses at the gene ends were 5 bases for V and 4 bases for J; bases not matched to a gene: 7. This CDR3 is CASSTTGEGNQPQHF. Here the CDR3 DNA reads TGTGCCAGCAGTACGACAGGGGAGGGTAATCAGCCCCAGCATTTT.

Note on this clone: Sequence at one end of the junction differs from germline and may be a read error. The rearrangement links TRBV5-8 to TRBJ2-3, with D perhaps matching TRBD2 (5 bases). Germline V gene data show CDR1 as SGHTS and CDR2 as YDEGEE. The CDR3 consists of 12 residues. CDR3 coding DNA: TGTGCCAGCCGCTTCCGGGGAGATGCGCAGTATTTT. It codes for CASRFRGDAQYF.

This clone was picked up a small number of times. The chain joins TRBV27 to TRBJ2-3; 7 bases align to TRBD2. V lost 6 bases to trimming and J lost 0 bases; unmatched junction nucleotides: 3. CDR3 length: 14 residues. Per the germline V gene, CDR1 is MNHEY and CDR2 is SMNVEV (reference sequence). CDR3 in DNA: TGTGCCAGCAGACTAGCGCCTAGCACAGATACGCAGTATTTT. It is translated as CASRLAPSTDTQYF.

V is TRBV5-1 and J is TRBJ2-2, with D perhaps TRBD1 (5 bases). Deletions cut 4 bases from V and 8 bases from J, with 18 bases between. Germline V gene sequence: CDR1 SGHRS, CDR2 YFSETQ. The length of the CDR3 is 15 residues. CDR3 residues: CASSQQGGAQGELFF. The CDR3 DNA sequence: TGCGCCAGCAGCCAGCAGGGCGGTGCACAAGGGGAGCTGTTTTTT.

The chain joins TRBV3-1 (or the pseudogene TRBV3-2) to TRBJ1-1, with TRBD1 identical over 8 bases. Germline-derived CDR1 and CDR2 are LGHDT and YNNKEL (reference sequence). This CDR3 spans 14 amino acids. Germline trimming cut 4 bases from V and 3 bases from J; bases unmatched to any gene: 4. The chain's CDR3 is CASSRGQGDTEAFF. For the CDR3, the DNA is TGTGCCAGCAGCCGCGGACAGGGTGACACTGAAGCTTTCTTT.

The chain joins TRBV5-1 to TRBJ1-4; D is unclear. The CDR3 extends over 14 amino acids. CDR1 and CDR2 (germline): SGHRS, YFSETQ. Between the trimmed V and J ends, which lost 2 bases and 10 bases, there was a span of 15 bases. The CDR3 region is CASSFSPDRGKLFF. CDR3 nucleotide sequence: TGCGCCAGCAGCTTTTCCCCCGATCGGGGAAAACTGTTTTTT.

CDR3 region: CASSTWTSTQETQYF. CDR3 sequence (DNA): TGTGCCAGCAGCACTTGGACTTCTACTCAAGAGACCCAGTACTTC. V gene TRBV7-9 combines with J gene TRBJ2-5; D perhaps matches TRBD2 (5 bases). The CDR3 runs to 15 residues. Per the germline V gene, CDR1 is SEHNR and CDR2 is FQNEAQ (reference sequence). The V gene lost 5 bases and the J gene lost 2 bases, with 15 bases spanning the gap.

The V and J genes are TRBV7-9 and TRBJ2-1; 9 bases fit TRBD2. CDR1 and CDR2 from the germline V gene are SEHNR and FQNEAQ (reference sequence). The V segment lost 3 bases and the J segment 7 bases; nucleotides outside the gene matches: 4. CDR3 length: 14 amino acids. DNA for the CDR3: TGTGCCAGCAGCTTGGCGGGAGGGCCTAATGAGCAGTTCTTC. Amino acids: CASSLAGGPNEQFF.

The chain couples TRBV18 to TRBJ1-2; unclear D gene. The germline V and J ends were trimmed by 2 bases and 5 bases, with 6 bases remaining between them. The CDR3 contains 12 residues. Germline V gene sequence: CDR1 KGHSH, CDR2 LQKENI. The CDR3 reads CASSPAPYGYTF. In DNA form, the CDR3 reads TGTGCCAGCTCACCAGCGCCATATGGCTACACCTTC.

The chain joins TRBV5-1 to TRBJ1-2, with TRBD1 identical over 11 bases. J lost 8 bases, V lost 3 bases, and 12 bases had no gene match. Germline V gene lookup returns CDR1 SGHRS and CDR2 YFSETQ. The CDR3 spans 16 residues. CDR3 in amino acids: CASSSPLGQGAKGYTF. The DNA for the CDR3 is TGCGCCAGCAGCTCCCCCCTTGGACAGGGGGCAAAAGGCTACACCTTC.

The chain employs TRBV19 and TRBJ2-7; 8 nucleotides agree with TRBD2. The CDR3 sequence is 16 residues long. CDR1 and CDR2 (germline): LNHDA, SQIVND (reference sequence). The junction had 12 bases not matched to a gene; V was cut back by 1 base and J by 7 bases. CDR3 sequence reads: CASSIGGRAGLEEQYF. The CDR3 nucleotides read TGTGCCAGTAGTATAGGCGGGCGAGCGGGACTAGAGGAGCAGTACTTC.

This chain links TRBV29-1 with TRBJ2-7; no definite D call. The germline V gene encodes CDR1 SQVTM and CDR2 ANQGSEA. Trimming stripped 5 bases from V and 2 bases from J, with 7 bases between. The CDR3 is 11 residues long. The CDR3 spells CSVQVTYEQYF. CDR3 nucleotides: TGCAGCGTTCAAGTTACCTACGAGCAGTACTTC.